This T cell receptor (beta chain) derives from a study of T cell responses to AZD1222 COVID-19 vaccine. Study-wide points: Among AZD1222 vaccinees, only 5 to 7 were seropositive at baseline.

This clone has just one count. What it recognizes is unknown. V lost 5 bases, J lost 2 bases, and 7 bases lay in between. CDR1 is SGHAT and CDR2 is FQNNGV in the germline V gene. This CDR3 is 12 amino acids long. Some clones are missing from TCRdb's copy, which holds only in-frame ones; the method was immunoSEQ multiplex PCR. Altogether 150,000 to 180,000 clones are present, 90% being singletons, with the ten largest covering approximately 17%. The chain links TRBV11-2 to TRBJ2-7; D gene ambiguous. The starting material was peripheral blood, obtained on day 0 of AZD1222 vaccination. The sequence derives from an adult in good health. This CDR3 reads CASSLVTYEQYF. CDR3 DNA sequence: TGTGCCAGCAGCCTAGTAACCTACGAGCAGTACTTC.